This T cell receptor beta chain was sequenced in a study of cytomegalovirus exposure and HLA in healthy donors (dated by TCRdb to 2015 to 2018). As for the study more broadly: According to an earlier analysis of 550 to 700 of the donors, about 179 million T cells yielded 120 million or so unique TCR beta sequences and more than 250 Gb of sequence data. About 300 gigabases of sequencing data and around 85 million unique TCR sequences made up an early release that covered around 640 HLA-typed donors. Of the roughly 410 genotyped donors, less than 90% were placed in the genetic ancestry cluster associated with self-reported Caucasian donors. The study was designed to test whether signatures of past pathogen exposure could be identified by cataloging public T cell receptors. Using immunosequencing, the study profiled T cell repertoires from about 650 subjects and related those repertoires to cytomegalovirus serostatus. Besides the first cohort of roughly 660 subjects, a separate validation cohort made up of roughly 130 different subjects was used. To predict cytomegalovirus infection status, the study combined high-throughput TCR immunosequencing, statistical association of individual TCRs with disease status, and machine learning. A later analysis re-analyzed previously published TCR beta repertoires from approximately 670 donors and added high-resolution HLA genotyping to study TCR occurrence patterns. In the later analysis, no new phenotypic data were used to find candidate immune exposures; instead, reliance was placed on TCR beta sequences and their occurrence across donors. In an earlier analysis of 587 of the donors, high-throughput TCR beta sequencing was used to judge whether each TCR beta V gene segment behaved as functional or pseudogenic. Donor age, sex, ethnicity and CMV serostatus were compiled together with the repertoire data. A later genetic analysis used genome-wide SNP genotypes for about 55% of the 666 donors, treating that subset as a discovery cohort. Every repertoire in the discovery cohort had been generated on one and the same sequencing platform. Both class I and class II loci were covered by HLA typing, at four-digit resolution. The number of donors typed differed by locus, with 629-630 for A, B, C, DRB1 and DQB1, around 500 for DQA1, 600 to 610 for DPA1, and about 450 for DPB1. Four or five DR-DQ haplotypes were handled as single units for association and clustering because linkage in the cohort was strong. Across around 400 genotyped donors of the cohort, an average of about 240,000 unique TCR beta nucleotide sequences per donor were sequenced, and 15% to 20% of those sequences were non-productive.

Beyond this particular receptor, the publication reports: In a later genetic analysis, fewer N-insertions in productive TCRs were reported among donors in an Asian-associated ancestry cluster than the 666-donor mean. Roughly uniform sequencing depth across donors was assumed in presence/absence analyses, although this assumption may not hold. Three of the identified cytomegalovirus-associated TCR beta chains were confirmed in vitro to be specific for cytomegalovirus antigens. This cohort had only TCR beta chains sequenced, and the lack of alpha or paired-chain data limited which features could be detected. The classifier was reported to diagnose cytomegalovirus status with high specificity and sensitivity in both the original and validation cohorts. Broadly in line with IMGT annotations, most TCR beta V segments showed up in productive rearrangements about 90% or about 30% of the time in an earlier analysis of several hundred of the donors. Linkage disequilibrium might explain the correlated functional status among segregating V segments, but an unknown experimental factor could not be excluded. A cluster of highly shared sequence variants was judged likely to be a technical artifact of the sequencing pipeline. The authors suggested that the approach could potentially be extended to other disease states and immunological phenotypes. In a later analysis, several top co-occurrence clusters were reported to appear linked to parvovirus B19, influenza, CMV and Epstein-Barr virus. An association between a missense DCLRE1C variant and V-gene and J-gene trimming of TCR beta chains was found in a later genetic analysis and replicated in an independent cohort. Immune exposure information for the cohort was limited to CMV serostatus. The earlier analysis of 450 to 700 of the donors excluded approximately 15 rarely observed V segments, including chromosome 9 orphons, because counts were too low. Assigning TCR associations to individual alleles was difficult when HLA alleles, especially DR and DQ, strongly co-occurred. Most TCR sequences were observed very rarely across donors, whereas some public TCRs were present in many individuals. Because some donors lacked HLA typing at each locus, the association tests relied only on the typed subset. According to a later analysis, TCR association rates differed among HLA loci, with DRB1 alleles showing the most associated TCRs and HLA-C alleles showing the fewest. A further reported finding was that TCR beta sequences accurately predicted the HLA-A and HLA-B alleles for most subjects in the first cohort. According to a later analysis, most CMV-associated TCR beta chains appeared to be HLA-restricted, and the HLA associations seemed to be driven largely by CMV exposure. A total of fewer than 200 TCR beta chains were listed by the study as associated with cytomegalovirus. A later analysis found that HLA-associated TCR beta chains were more clonally expanded and had lower generation probabilities than equally common non-associated chains. The 87-base-pair reads could not distinguish some IMGT-functional V segments, including TRBV6-2 and TRBV6-3, so those segments were excluded. In a later analysis, 16,951 TCR beta sequences were associated with specific HLA alleles at a false discovery rate of 0.05.

The cohort comprised more than 550 healthy bone marrow donors. At the time of sampling, every cohort member was nominally healthy, though immune exposures that went unrecorded were likely present. The donor tested CMV seropositive and was one of the 289 seropositive cohort members. A peripheral blood sample was provided by each donor, and peripheral blood mononuclear cells were used for TCR beta sequencing. The Qiagen DNeasy Blood Extraction Kit was used to extract genomic DNA from the blood cell samples. Concerning this clone itself: The antigen this receptor binds is unknown. Within one base of it there is no much larger clone, and no base qualities were kept.

For this chain, trimming is 5 bases at the V end and 0 bases at the J end, and the number of junction bases without a gene match is 4. The germline V gene supplies CDR1 SNHLY and CDR2 FYNNEI. Counted from cysteine to phenylalanine, this CDR3 has 15 amino acids. The DNA shown is the 45-base CDR3, in frame from base 1. Libraries came from the immunoSEQ multiplex PCR assay. The multiplex PCR relied on a mix of 60 forward primers for TCR Vbeta segments and 13 reverse primers for TCR Jbeta segments. The CDR3 region of rearranged TCR beta genes was amplified from genomic DNA by a multiplex PCR assay. The Illumina HiSeq System was used to sequence the amplified TCR beta libraries as 87-base-pair reads. As for the original processing: A later analysis counted 75 million to 100 million unique TCR beta chains across the 670 or so repertoires, and some 12 million of these chains were shared by at least two donors. Raw reads were error-corrected and collapsed into unique sequences by a nearest-neighbor algorithm in which closely related sequences were merged to remove PCR and sequencing errors. To assign V, D and J gene segments, CDR3 sequences were aligned to IMGT reference sequences. For a sequence to be retained, at least a six-nucleotide match to both a V gene segment and a J gene segment was required. Rearrangements were called productive when the CDR3 lacked stop codons and stayed in frame with V and J; all others were non-productive. Following IMGT convention, CDR3 was defined as the stretch from the second conserved V-encoded cysteine up to the conserved J-encoded phenylalanine. The earlier analysis of around 640 of the donors excluded sequences that lacked an unambiguous match to a single V gene segment. In an earlier analysis of a few hundred of the donors, V segments were called functional above 56.7% productive rearrangements and were called segregating when the between-donor standard deviation exceeded 5%. A statistical classification framework was built for diagnosing cytomegalovirus status from the catalog of TCR beta chain sequences. In a later analysis, TCR nucleotide sequences were compared against IMGT/GENE-DB human TR gene sequences so that V and J genes could be assigned. A later analysis assigned CDR3 sequences and most-parsimonious VDJ recombination scenarios with the TCRdist pipeline. In a later analysis, each TCR beta chain was defined by its CDR3 amino acid sequence together with its V-gene family, and reads without a unique V-gene family were excluded. As a way to deal with suspected cross-contamination and a sequencing artifact, a later analysis dropped hundreds of nucleotide sequences that were highly shared and had low generation probability. A later analysis calculated a clonal expansion index for each public chain from normalized within-repertoire ranks of inferred template counts. Generation probabilities in a later analysis came from a VDJ recombination model fitted to out-of-frame rearrangements, and those results were checked against IGoR. Hypergeometric tests were used in a later analysis to score TCR-TCR, TCR-HLA and TCR-CMV co-occurrence, with a repertoire-size bias correction applied to the TCR pairs. To estimate false discovery rates, a later analysis permuted the HLA or CMV assignments 20 times. In a later analysis, co-occurring TCRs were grouped using DBSCAN, and TCRdist sequence similarity was added for clustering within HLA-allele-positive subsets. For co-occurrence clustering, repertoires with fewer than 30,000 or more than 120,000 public chains were excluded, along with a handful of repertoires with anomalous nucleotide sharing. TCRdb provides this immuneACCESS table in a form limited to in-frame rearrangements. Some clones are lacking; in checked studies, under half of them reflect an unresolved V gene, and why the rest are absent is not known. V, J and clone size are taken as reported in that table, and D and trimming were inferred from the DNA itself. Recorded for this sample are 200,000 to 250,000 clones; around 76% of them occurred a single time. The ten largest account for 5% to 6% of the sample.

This receptor was taken from a woman between 40 and 50 years old in good health and CMV-seropositive. The V gene is TRBV2 and the J gene is TRBJ1-1; the central 9 bases match TRBD1. Sequenced material: PBMCs. The nucleotides are TGTGCCAGCAGTTCGGGACAGGGTATGAACACTGAAGCTTTCTTT. It is translated as CASSSGQGMNTEAFF.